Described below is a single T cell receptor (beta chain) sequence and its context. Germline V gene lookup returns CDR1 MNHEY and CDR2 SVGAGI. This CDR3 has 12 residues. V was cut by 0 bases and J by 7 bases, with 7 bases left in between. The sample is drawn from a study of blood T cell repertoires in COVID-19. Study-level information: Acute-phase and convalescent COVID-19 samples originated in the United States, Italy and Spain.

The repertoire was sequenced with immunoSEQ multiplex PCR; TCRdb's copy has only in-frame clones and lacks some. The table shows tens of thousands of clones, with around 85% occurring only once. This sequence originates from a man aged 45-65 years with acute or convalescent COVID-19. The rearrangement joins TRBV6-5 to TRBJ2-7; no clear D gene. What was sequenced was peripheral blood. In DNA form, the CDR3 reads TGTGCCAGCAGTTACTCCGGGTTAGAGCAGTACTTC. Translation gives CASSYSGLEQYF.